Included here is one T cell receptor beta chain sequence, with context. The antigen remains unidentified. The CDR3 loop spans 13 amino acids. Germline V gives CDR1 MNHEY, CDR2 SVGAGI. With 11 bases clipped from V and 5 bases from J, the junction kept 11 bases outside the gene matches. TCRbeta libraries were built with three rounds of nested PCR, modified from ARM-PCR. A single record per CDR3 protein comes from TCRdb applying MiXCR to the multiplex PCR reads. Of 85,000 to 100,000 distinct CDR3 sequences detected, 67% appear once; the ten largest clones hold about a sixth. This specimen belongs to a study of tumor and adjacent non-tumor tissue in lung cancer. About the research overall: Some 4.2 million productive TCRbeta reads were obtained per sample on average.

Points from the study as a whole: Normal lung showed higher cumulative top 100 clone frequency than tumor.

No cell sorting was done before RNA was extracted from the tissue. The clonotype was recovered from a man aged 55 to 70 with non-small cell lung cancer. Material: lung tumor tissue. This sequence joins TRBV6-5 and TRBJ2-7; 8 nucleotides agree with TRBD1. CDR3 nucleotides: TGTGCCTGGATCGGACAGGGAAGAGACGAGCAGTACTTC. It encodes CAWIGQGRDEQYF.